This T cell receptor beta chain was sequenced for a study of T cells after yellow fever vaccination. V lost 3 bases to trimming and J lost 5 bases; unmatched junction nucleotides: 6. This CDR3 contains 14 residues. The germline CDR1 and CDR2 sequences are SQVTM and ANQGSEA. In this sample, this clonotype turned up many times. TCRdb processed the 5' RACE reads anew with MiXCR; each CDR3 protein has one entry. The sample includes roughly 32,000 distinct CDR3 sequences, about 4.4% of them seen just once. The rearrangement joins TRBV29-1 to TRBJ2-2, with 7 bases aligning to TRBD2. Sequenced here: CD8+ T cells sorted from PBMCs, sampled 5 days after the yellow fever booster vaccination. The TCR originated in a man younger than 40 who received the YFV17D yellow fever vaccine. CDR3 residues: CSVERGRDTGELFF. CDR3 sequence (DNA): TGCAGCGTTGAGCGAGGGAGGGATACCGGGGAGCTGTTTTTT.